These T cell receptor beta chains were read from a single sample in a study of blood T cells in healthy people across ages. Each CDR3 protein is one row after TCRdb ran MiXCR on the 5' RACE reads. The sample carries 1.5 million to 2 million distinct CDR3 sequences, 34% recorded once. Material: blood. These receptor sequences come from a woman between 25 and 40 years old in good health. Each CDR3 is given with its conserved first and last residue. D genes are given only for firm matches. Only some rows state a clone size, as once, few, many or a class for expanded clones.

v_call,d_call,j_call,clone_size,cdr3_aa,cdr3_nt
TRBV27,-,TRBJ1-1,-,CASRDTVMNTEAFF,TGTGCCAGCAGGGATACAGTCATGAACACTGAAGCTTTCTTT
TRBV27,-,TRBJ2-2,-,CASPSAGGIYTGELFF,TGTGCCAGCCCATCTGCTGGGGGTATTTACACCGGGGAGCTGTTTTTT
TRBV15,-,TRBJ2-2,-,CATSRDSTKGELFF,TGTGCCACCAGCAGGGACAGCACTAAAGGGGAGCTGTTTTTT
TRBV6-2/TRBV6-3,TRBD2,TRBJ2-5,-,CAGRPGGGQETQYF,TGTGCCGGCAGACCGGGAGGGGGGCAAGAGACCCAGTACTTC
TRBV24-1,TRBD2,TRBJ2-1,many,CATSDPGGAGGNEQFF,TGTGCCACCAGTGATCCGGGCGGAGCGGGGGGGAATGAGCAGTTCTTC
TRBV3-1,-,TRBJ1-2,-,CASSPWTEYGYTF,TGTGCCAGCAGCCCGTGGACAGAGTATGGCTACACCTTC
TRBV11-2,TRBD2,TRBJ2-3,once,CASSLRRLAGGLSDTQYF,TGTGCCAGCAGCTTACGGCGACTAGCGGGGGGGCTTTCAGATACGCAGTATTTT
TRBV28,TRBD1,TRBJ1-2,-,CASTGTGGSYGYTF,TGTGCCAGCACTGGGACAGGGGGCAGCTATGGCTACACCTTC
TRBV5-1,TRBD1,TRBJ1-1,many,CASSLPGQGTEAFF,TGCGCCAGCAGCCTTCCTGGACAGGGCACTGAAGCTTTCTTT
TRBV3-1,TRBD2,TRBJ2-5,-,CASSQEGLAGKETQYF,TGTGCCAGCAGCCAAGAAGGACTAGCGGGGAAAGAGACCCAGTACTTC
TRBV9,TRBD2,TRBJ2-2,few,CANSVDGGAAGELFF,TGTGCCAACAGCGTAGACGGGGGGGCTGCCGGGGAGCTGTTTTTT
TRBV3-1,TRBD2,TRBJ2-1,few,CASSQDRRRLAGREQFF,TGTGCCAGCAGCCAAGATAGACGAAGACTAGCGGGTCGGGAGCAGTTCTTC
TRBV15,-,TRBJ2-7,-,CATSPFGQDVTYEQYF,TGTGCCACCAGCCCGTTCGGGCAGGACGTCACCTACGAGCAGTACTTC
TRBV12-3/TRBV12-4,-,TRBJ2-2,few,CASSPTMAGELFF,TGTGCCAGCAGCCCGACAATGGCCGGGGAGCTGTTTTTT
TRBV18,TRBD2,TRBJ2-7,-,CASSPYLAGYEQYF,TGTGCCAGCTCACCATATCTAGCGGGCTACGAGCAGTACTTC
TRBV11-1,TRBD2,TRBJ2-7,many,CASSRLAESYEQYF,TGTGCCAGCAGCCGACTAGCCGAATCCTACGAGCAGTACTTC
TRBV3-1,TRBD2,TRBJ2-7,-,CASSQGWTSYEQYF,TGTGCCAGCAGCCAAGGCTGGACTAGCTACGAGCAGTACTTC
TRBV12-3/TRBV12-4,-,TRBJ1-2,-,CASTSQGQNYGYTF,TGTGCCAGCACCTCCCAGGGGCAGAACTATGGCTACACCTTC
TRBV30,-,TRBJ1-4,-,CAWRSDRYVGEKLFF,TGTGCCTGGAGGTCAGACAGATACGTGGGGGAAAAACTGTTTTTT
TRBV2,-,TRBJ1-4,-,CASRKEGQSEKLFF,TGTGCCAGCAGAAAAGAGGGCCAGAGTGAAAAACTGTTTTTT
TRBV5-1,TRBD1,TRBJ2-2,-,CASSLAARGSAELFF,TGCGCCAGCAGCTTGGCGGCCAGGGGGTCCGCGGAGCTGTTTTTT
TRBV3-1,TRBD2,TRBJ2-5,-,CASSPLGGGAGTQYF,TGTGCCAGCAGCCCCCTAGGCGGGGGGGCAGGGACCCAGTACTTC
TRBV7-2,TRBD2,TRBJ2-7,many,CASSFRPAGDSEQYF,TGTGCCAGCAGCTTTAGGCCAGCGGGGGATTCCGAGCAGTACTTC
TRBV6-1,-,TRBJ2-3,-,CASSKLEGPPDTQYF,TGTGCCAGCAGTAAACTTGAGGGCCCTCCAGATACGCAGTATTTT
TRBV11-2,-,TRBJ1-5,-,CASSNGGGNQPQHF,TGTGCCAGCAGCAACGGGGGGGGCAATCAGCCCCAGCATTTT
TRBV6-2/TRBV6-3,TRBD2,TRBJ2-1,few,CASTRPGLANYNKQFF,TGTGCCAGCACCCGACCGGGACTAGCGAACTACAATAAGCAGTTCTTC
TRBV3-1,TRBD1,TRBJ1-2,few,CASSTGRGRTYGYTF,TGTGCCAGCAGCACTGGGAGGGGGCGTACCTATGGCTACACCTTC
TRBV20-1,-,TRBJ2-1,-,CSAHPPEGYYNEQFF,TGCAGTGCTCACCCACCCGAGGGATACTACAATGAGCAGTTCTTC
TRBV11-1,TRBD2,TRBJ2-7,-,CASSGGVANEQYF,TGTGCCAGCAGCGGGGGGGTCGCCAACGAGCAGTACTTC
TRBV12-3/TRBV12-4,TRBD2,TRBJ2-5,-,CASSFRSGGHQETQYF,TGTGCCAGCAGTTTTAGGAGCGGGGGCCACCAAGAGACCCAGTACTTC
TRBV20-1,-,TRBJ1-2,-,CSAPLGGNYGYTF,TGCAGTGCTCCCCTCGGGGGTAACTATGGCTACACCTTC
TRBV4-1,-,TRBJ1-1,few,CASSHERNTEAFF,TGCGCCAGCAGTCACGAACGGAACACTGAAGCTTTCTTT
TRBV25-1,TRBD2,TRBJ2-7,-,CAGGPPGTRQYEQYF,TGTGCCGGCGGCCCCCCAGGGACTAGGCAATACGAGCAGTACTTC
TRBV7-6,TRBD1,TRBJ1-4,-,CASSAYRGNNEKRFF,TGTGCCAGCAGCGCCTACAGGGGGAATAATGAAAAACGGTTTTTT
TRBV7-9,-,TRBJ2-7,-,CASSSTPGTAYEQYF,TGTGCCAGCAGCTCGACACCCGGGACCGCCTACGAGCAGTACTTC
TRBV6-5,-,TRBJ2-5,-,CASSYETDTFQETQYF,TGTGCCAGCAGTTACGAGACCGACACGTTCCAAGAGACCCAGTACTTC
TRBV3-1,-,TRBJ1-4,-,CASSPRQSYATNEKLFF,TGTGCCAGCAGCCCCCGACAGTCGTATGCAACTAATGAAAAACTGTTTTTT
TRBV5-1,-,TRBJ2-5,once,CASSSRDTQETQYF,TGCGCCAGCAGCTCCCGGGACACACAAGAGACCCAGTACTTC
TRBV9,-,TRBJ2-1,-,CASSVDGRAGNEQFF,TGTGCCAGCAGCGTAGATGGTAGAGCGGGCAATGAGCAGTTCTTC
TRBV18,-,TRBJ2-5,-,CASSPSLPTQYF,TGTGCCAGCTCACCATCCCTCCCGACCCAGTACTTC
TRBV4-1,TRBD1,TRBJ2-5,few,CASSQPRQGQGTQYF,TGCGCCAGCAGCCAACCCCGACAGGGCCAAGGGACCCAGTACTTC
TRBV5-1,-,TRBJ2-7,few,CASSSRGVSYGQYF,TGCGCCAGCAGCTCTCGTGGGGTGTCCTACGGGCAGTACTTC
TRBV12-3/TRBV12-4,TRBD2,TRBJ2-1,few,CASSLVQRGPRNEQFF,TGTGCCAGCAGTTTAGTCCAGCGGGGACCCCGTAATGAGCAGTTCTTC
TRBV7-9,TRBD1,TRBJ2-6,-,CASTAGRGGRGGGANVLTF,TGTGCCAGCACCGCTGGGAGAGGGGGCAGAGGTGGAGGGGCCAACGTCCTGACTTTC
TRBV11-3,-,TRBJ2-1,few,CASSLDPNNEQFF,TGTGCCAGCAGTTTGGACCCCAACAATGAGCAGTTCTTC
TRBV4-1,TRBD2,TRBJ2-1,few,CASSQGAGGIDNEQFF,TGCGCCAGCAGCCAAGGTGCGGGGGGGATAGACAATGAGCAGTTCTTC
TRBV12-3/TRBV12-4,TRBD1,TRBJ2-7,-,CAGSGARGPMDEQYF,TGTGCCGGCAGTGGGGCCAGGGGGCCGATGGACGAGCAGTACTTC
TRBV7-8,TRBD1,TRBJ2-7,-,CASSPGTGGCYEQYF,TGTGCCAGCAGCCCAGGGACAGGGGGCTGTTACGAGCAGTACTTC
TRBV20-1,-,TRBJ2-3,-,CSARDRRGRTDTQYF,TGCAGTGCTAGAGATCGGCGGGGTAGAACAGATACGCAGTATTTT
TRBV12-3/TRBV12-4,TRBD1,TRBJ2-3,-,CASQSGQGKLDTQYF,TGTGCCAGCCAGTCCGGACAGGGGAAATTAGATACGCAGTATTTT
TRBV20-1,TRBD2,TRBJ2-1,-,CSARGASGEWSSYNEQFF,TGCAGTGCTAGAGGGGCCAGCGGGGAATGGAGCTCCTACAATGAGCAGTTCTTC
TRBV11-2,TRBD2,TRBJ2-1,-,CASSLEWASGFNERFF,TGTGCCAGCAGCTTAGAGTGGGCTAGCGGATTCAATGAGCGGTTCTTC
TRBV10-3,TRBD2,TRBJ2-1,-,CAIRGTSVNEQFF,TGTGCCATCAGGGGGACTAGCGTGAATGAGCAGTTCTTC
TRBV27,TRBD2,TRBJ2-5,few,CASSSPGAGGLLTQYF,TGTGCCAGCAGTTCGCCTGGAGCGGGAGGGCTATTGACCCAGTACTTC
TRBV27,TRBD2,TRBJ2-3,-,CASSTHSGTSGSTDTQYF,TGTGCCAGCAGTACCCACAGCGGGACTAGCGGGAGCACAGATACGCAGTATTTT
TRBV12-3/TRBV12-4,TRBD2,TRBJ2-7,-,CASSSSIAGALYNEQYF,TGTGCCAGCAGTTCGTCCATAGCGGGAGCACTCTACAATGAGCAGTACTTC
TRBV21-1,-,TRBJ2-5,-,CASSTQFGTQYF,TGTGCCAGCAGCACCCAATTTGGGACCCAGTACTTC
TRBV6-1,TRBD1,TRBJ2-1,few,CASKRLGQGIEQFF,TGTGCCAGTAAACGCTTAGGACAGGGGATTGAGCAGTTCTTC
TRBV6-1,-,TRBJ2-7,few,CASSAGRYTDEQYF,TGTGCCAGCAGTGCAGGGCGGTACACCGACGAGCAGTACTTC
TRBV20-1,-,TRBJ1-6,once,CSARTGQSYNSPLHF,TGCAGTGCTAGAACGGGGCAGTCTTATAATTCACCCCTCCACTTT